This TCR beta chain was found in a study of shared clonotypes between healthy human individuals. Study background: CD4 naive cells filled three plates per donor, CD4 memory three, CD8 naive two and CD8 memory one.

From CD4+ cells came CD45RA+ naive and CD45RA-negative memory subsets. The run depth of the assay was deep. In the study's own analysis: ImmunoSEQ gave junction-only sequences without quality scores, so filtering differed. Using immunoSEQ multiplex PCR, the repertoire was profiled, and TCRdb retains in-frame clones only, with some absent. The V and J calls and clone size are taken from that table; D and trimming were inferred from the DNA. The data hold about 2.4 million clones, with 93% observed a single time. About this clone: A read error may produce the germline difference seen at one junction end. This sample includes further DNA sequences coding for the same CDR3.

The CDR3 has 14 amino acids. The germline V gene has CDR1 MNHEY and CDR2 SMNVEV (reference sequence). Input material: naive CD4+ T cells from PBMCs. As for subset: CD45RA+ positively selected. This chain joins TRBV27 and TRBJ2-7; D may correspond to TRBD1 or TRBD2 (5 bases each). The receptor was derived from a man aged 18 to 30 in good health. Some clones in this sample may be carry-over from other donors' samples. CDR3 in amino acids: CASRLPGRPYEQYF. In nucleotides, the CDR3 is TGTGCCAGCAGGCTTCCGGGACGGCCCTACGAGCAGTACTTT.